The clone carrying this T cell receptor beta chain occurred a few times. This record belongs to a study of human T cells and chemical hapten exposure. Time point noted: healthy volunteer bleed at 6 weeks. Unfractionated whole blood was the source of the extracted total RNA. TCRdb called the RACE reads again in MiXCR, with one record for every CDR3 protein. Among about 79,000 distinct CDR3 sequences listed, about 9% were seen once. V lost 4 bases, J lost 7 bases, and 19 bases lay in between. Germline V lookup: CDR1 SGHVS, CDR2 FQNEAQ. The CDR3 has 16 residues. The chain uses TRBV7-8 and TRBJ1-4, with TRBD1 as a possible D gene (5 bases). Sequenced material: whole blood. The receptor was derived from a male donor in good health. Some clones in this sample may be carry-over from other donors' samples. CDR3: CASSSPVRGLGEKLFF. CDR3 DNA sequence: TGTGCCAGCAGCTCCCCAGTAAGGGGCTTGGGTGAAAAACTGTTTTTT.